This TCR beta chain originates from a study of control samples from healthy donors and cancer patients. CDR3 length equals 13 residues. Trimming removed 1 base at V and 5 bases at J, with 6 bases between. CDR1 and CDR2 from the germline V gene are SEHNR and FQNEAQ (reference sequence). Only in-frame clones appear in the TCRdb table, and some are missing; sequencing was by immunoSEQ multiplex PCR. The sample consists of about 83,000 clones, roughly nine tenths of them appearing once. V is TRBV7-9 and J is TRBJ2-1; D gene unclear. The sample consisted of blood. The sequence was obtained from a man aged 25-45 years in good health. The CDR3 nucleotides are TGTGCCAGCAGCTTAGTGACTCACAATGAGCAGTTCTTC. This codes for CASSLVTHNEQFF.